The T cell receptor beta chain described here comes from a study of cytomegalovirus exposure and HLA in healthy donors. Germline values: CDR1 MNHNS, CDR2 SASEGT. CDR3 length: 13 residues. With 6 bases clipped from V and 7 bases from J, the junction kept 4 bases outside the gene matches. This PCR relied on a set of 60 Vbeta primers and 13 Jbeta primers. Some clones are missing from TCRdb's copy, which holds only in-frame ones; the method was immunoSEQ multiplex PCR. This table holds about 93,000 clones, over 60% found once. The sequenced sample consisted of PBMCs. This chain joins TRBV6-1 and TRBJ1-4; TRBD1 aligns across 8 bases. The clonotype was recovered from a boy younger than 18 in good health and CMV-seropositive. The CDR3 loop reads CASSGQGGEKLFF. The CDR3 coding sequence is TGTGCCAGCAGCGGACAGGGTGGTGAAAAACTGTTTTTT.